Given below is one T cell receptor beta chain in context. Its antigen is undetermined. This CDR3 region has 12 residues. V gave up 7 bases and J gave up 3 bases; unmatched junction bases: 5. The germline V gene encodes CDR1 DFQATT and CDR2 SNEGSKA (reference sequence). The data originate from a study of post-analysis software for immune sequencing data. Study as a whole: Progressive-relapsing, secondary progressive and relapsing-remitting multiple sclerosis were among the disease courses included.

Unique molecular identifiers were carried by the TCR beta cDNA libraries. MiXCR, applied by TCRdb to the PCR reads, yields one record per CDR3 protein. The table has fewer than 550,000 distinct CDR3 sequences, 30% to 40% seen once. General study points: Several TRBV segments, TRBV5-6, TRBV5-1 and TRBV20-1 among them, were found more frequent in patients than controls. Controls' normalized Chao1 diversity significantly exceeded that of multiple sclerosis patients. F measure showed strong co-clustering of same-batch samples.

The rearrangement uses TRBV20-1 and TRBJ2-7; 8 bases are shared with TRBD2. The receptor was isolated from a girl aged 2-17 years with multiple sclerosis. The sequenced sample consisted of blood. The CDR3 loop reads CSGTGGNYEQYF. The CDR3 DNA sequence: TGCAGTGGTACGGGGGGGAACTACGAGCAGTACTTC.